The entry below gives a single TCR beta chain sequence along with its context. The data were obtained in a study of T cell responses to AZD1222 COVID-19 vaccine. Here immunoSEQ multiplex PCR was the method, and the copy in TCRdb shows in-frame clones only, minus some. The sample has around 99,000 clones, 70% to 90% seen once. Source: peripheral blood, taken on day 0 of AZD1222 vaccination. This receptor was obtained from an adult in good health.

The CDR3 DNA is TGTGCCAGCAACGGACAGGGGTGGGCCACTGAAGCTTTCTTT. This gives the protein CASNGQGWATEAFF. The chain combines TRBV6-5 with TRBJ1-1; 9 nucleotides line up with TRBD1. Germline CDR1 is MNHEY and CDR2 is SVGAGI. The CDR3 spans 14 residues. Losses at the gene ends were 7 bases for V and 4 bases for J; bases not matched to a gene: 7.